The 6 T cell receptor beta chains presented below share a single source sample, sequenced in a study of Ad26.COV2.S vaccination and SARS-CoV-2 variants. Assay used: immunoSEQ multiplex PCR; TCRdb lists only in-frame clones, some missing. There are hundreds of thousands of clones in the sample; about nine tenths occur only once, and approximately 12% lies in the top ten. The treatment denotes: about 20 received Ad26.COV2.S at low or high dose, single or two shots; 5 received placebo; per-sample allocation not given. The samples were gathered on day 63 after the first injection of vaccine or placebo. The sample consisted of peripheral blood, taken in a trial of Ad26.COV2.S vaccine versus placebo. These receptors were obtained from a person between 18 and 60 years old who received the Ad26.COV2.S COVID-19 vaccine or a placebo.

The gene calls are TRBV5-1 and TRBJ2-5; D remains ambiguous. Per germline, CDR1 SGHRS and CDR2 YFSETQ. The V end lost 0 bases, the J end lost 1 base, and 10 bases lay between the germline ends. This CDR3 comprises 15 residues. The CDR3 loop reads CASSLVPNSQETQYF. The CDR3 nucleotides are TGCGCCAGCAGCTTGGTCCCGAACTCCCAAGAGACCCAGTACTTC.

CDR3 residues: CASSQEPGFAYEQYF. The CDR3, as DNA: TGCGCCAGCAGCCAAGAACCGGGTTTCGCCTACGAGCAGTACTTC. This chain joins TRBV4-1 and TRBJ2-7; no firm D call. There are 15 residues in the CDR3. V was trimmed by 0 bases and J by 2 bases, leaving 11 bases between them. Germline lookup yields CDR1 MGHRA and CDR2 YSYEKL.

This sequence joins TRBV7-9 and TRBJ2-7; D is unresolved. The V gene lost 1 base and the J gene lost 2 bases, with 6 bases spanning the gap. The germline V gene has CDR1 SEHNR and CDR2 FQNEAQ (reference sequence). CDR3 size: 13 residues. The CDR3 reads CASSLVEPYEQYF. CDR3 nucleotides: TGTGCCAGCAGCTTAGTTGAGCCCTACGAGCAGTACTTC. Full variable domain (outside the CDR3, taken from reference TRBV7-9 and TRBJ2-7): DTGVSQNPRHKITKRGQNVTFRCDPISEHNRLYWYRQTLGQGPEFLTYFQNEAQLEKSRLLSDRFSAERPKGSFSTLEIQRTEQGDSAMYLCASSLVEPYEQYFGPGTRLTVT.

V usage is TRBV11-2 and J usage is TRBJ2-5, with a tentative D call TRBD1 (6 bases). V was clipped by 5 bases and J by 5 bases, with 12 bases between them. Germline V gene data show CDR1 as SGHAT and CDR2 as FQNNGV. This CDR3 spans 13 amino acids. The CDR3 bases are TGTGCCAGCAGCCTTCGCGACAGGGAGACCCAGTACTTC. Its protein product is CASSLRDRETQYF.

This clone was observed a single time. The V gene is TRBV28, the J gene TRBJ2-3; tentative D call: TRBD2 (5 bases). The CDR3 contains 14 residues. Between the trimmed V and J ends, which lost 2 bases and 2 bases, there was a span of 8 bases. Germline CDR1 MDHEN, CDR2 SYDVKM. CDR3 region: CASSLGSYTDTQYF. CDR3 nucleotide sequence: TGTGCCAGCAGTTTAGGGAGCTACACAGATACGCAGTATTTT.

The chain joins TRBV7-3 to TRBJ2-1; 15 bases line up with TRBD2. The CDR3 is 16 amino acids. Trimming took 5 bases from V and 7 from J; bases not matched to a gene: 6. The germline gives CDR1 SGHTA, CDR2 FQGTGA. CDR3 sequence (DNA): TGTGCCAGCAGCCGGGCTGGACTAGCGGGAGGGAATGAGCAGTTCTTC. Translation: CASSRAGLAGGNEQFF.